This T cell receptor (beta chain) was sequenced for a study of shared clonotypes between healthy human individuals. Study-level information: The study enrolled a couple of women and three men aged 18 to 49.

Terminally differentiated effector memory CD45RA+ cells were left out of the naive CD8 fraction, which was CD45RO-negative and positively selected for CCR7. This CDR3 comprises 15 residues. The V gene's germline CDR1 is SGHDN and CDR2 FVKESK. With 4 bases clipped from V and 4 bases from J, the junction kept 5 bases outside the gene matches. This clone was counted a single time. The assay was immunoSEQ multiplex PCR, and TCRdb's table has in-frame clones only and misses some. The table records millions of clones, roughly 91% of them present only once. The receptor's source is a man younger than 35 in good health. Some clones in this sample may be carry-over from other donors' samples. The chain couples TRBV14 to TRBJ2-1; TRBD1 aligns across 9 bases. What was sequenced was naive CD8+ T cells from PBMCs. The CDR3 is CASSPSDRGYNEQFF. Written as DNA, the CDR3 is TGTGCCAGCAGCCCGTCCGACAGGGGGTACAATGAGCAGTTCTTC.